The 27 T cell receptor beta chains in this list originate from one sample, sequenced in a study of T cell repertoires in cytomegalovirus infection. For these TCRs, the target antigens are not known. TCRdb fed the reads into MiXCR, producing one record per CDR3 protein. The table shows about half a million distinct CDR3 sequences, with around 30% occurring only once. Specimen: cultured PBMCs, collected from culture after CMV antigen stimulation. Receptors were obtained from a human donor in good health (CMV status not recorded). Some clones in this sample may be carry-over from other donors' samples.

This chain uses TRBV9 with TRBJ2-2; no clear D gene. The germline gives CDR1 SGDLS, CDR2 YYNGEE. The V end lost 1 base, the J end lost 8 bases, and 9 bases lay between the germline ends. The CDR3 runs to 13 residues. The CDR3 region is CASSVRKEGELFF. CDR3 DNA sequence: TGTGCCAGCAGCGTACGAAAGGAAGGGGAGCTGTTTTTT.

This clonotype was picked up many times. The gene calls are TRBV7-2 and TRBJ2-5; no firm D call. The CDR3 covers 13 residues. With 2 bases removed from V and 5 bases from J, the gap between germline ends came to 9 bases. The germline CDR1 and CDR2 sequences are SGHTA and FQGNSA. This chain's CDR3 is CASSLSGGETQYF. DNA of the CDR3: TGTGCCAGCAGCTTATCCGGTGGGGAGACCCAGTACTTC.

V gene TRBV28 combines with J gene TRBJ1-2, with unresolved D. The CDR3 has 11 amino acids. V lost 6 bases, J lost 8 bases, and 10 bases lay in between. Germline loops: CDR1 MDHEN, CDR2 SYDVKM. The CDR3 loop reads CASRRAGGYTF. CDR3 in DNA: TGTGCCAGCAGAAGGGCAGGAGGCTACACCTTC.

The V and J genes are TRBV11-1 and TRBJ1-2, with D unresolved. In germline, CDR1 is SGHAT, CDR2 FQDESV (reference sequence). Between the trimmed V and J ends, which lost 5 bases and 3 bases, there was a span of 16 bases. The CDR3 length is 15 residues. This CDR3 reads CASSPAGEGDYGYTF. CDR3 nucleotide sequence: TGTGCCAGCAGCCCTGCGGGTGAGGGTGACTATGGCTACACCTTC.

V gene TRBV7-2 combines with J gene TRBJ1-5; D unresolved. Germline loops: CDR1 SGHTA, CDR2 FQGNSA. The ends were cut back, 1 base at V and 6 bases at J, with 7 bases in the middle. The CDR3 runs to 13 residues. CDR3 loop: CASSLDNFQPQHF. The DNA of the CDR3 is TGTGCCAGCAGCTTAGACAACTTTCAGCCCCAGCATTTT. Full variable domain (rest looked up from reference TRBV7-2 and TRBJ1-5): GAGVSQSPSNKVTEKGKDVELRCDPISGHTALYWYRQSLGQGLEFLIYFQGNSAPDKSGLPSDRFSAERTGGSVSTLTIQRTQQEDSAVYLCASSLDNFQPQHFGDGTRLSIL.

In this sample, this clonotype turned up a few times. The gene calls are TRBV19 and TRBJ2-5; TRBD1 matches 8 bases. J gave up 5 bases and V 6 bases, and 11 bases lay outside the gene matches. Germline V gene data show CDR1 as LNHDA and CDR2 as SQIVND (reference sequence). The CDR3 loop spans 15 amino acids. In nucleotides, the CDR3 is TGTGCCAGTAGGCCCACAGGGGGTAAGGACGAGACCCAGTACTTC. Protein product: CASRPTGGKDETQYF.

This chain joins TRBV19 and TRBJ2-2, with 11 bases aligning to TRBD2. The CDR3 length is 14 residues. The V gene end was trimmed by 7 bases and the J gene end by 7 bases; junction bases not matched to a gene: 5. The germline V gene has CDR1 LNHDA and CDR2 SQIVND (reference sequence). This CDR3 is CASIGLAGLGELFF. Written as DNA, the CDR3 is TGTGCCAGTATTGGACTAGCGGGCCTCGGGGAGCTGTTTTTT.

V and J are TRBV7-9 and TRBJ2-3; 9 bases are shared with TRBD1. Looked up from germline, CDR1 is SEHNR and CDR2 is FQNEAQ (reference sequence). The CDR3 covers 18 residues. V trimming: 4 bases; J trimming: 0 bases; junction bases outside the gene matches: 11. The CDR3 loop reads CASSSGTGFDPSTDTQYF. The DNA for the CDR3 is TGTGCCAGCAGCTCCGGGACAGGGTTTGATCCAAGCACAGATACGCAGTATTTT.

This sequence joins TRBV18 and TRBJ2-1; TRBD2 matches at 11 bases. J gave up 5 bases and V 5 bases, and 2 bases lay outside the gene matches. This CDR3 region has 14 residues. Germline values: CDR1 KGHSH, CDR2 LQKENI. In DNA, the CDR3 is TGTGCCAGCTCAGCGGGACTAGCGGACAATGAGCAGTTCTTC. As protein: CASSAGLADNEQFF.

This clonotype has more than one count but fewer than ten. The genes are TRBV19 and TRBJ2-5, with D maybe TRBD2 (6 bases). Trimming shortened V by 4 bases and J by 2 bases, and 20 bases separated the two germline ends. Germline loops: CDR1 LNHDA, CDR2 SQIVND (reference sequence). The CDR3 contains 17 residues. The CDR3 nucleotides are TGTGCCAGTAGTAGCCGGGGGACTGCCTCCCTTCAAGAGACCCAGTACTTC. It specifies CASSSRGTASLQETQYF.

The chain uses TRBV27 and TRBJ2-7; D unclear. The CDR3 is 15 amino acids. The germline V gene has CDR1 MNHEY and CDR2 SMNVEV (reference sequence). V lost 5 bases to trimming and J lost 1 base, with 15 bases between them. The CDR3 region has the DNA TGTGCCAGCAGTCGAAACCCGCAGCAGTCCTACGAGCAGTACTTC. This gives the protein CASSRNPQQSYEQYF.

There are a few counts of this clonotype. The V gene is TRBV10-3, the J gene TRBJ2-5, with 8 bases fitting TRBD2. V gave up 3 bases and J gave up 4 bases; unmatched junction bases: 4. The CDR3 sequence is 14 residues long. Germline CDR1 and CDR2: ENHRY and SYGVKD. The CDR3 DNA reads TGTGCCATCAGTGATCCGGGAGGGGGAGAGACCCAGTACTTC. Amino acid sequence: CAISDPGGGETQYF.

CDR3 in DNA: TGTGCCAGCAGTTTCGCCAGCCACTCCTACGAGCAGTACTTC. Translating gives CASSFASHSYEQYF. This sequence joins TRBV27 and TRBJ2-7; the D is unclear. Germline V lookup: CDR1 MNHEY, CDR2 SMNVEV (reference sequence). The V end lost 3 bases, the J end lost 0 bases, and 9 bases lay between the germline ends. The CDR3 consists of 14 residues.

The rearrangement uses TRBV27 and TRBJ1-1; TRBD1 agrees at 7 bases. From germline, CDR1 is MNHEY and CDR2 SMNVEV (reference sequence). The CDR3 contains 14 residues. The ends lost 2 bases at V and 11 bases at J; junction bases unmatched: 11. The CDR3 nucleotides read TGTGCCAGCAGTTTAGCATTACAGGGGACGAAGGCTTTCTTT. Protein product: CASSLALQGTKAFF.

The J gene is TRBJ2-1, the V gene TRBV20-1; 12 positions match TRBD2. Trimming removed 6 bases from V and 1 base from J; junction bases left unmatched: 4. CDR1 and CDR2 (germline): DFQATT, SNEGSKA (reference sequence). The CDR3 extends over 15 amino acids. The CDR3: CSALTSGRSYNEQFF. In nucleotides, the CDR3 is TGCAGTGCCCTGACTAGCGGGAGATCCTACAATGAGCAGTTCTTC.

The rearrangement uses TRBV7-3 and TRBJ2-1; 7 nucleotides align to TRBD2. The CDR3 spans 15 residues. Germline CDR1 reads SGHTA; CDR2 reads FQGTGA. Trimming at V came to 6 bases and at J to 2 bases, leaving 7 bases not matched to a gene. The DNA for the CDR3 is TGTGCCAGCAGGGATAGCGGGTTCCCCTACAATGAGCAGTTCTTC. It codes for CASRDSGFPYNEQFF.

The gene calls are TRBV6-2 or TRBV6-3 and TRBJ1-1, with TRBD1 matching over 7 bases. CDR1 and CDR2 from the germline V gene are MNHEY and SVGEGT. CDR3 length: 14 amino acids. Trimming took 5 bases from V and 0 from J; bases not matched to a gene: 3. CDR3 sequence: CASSTTGMNTEAFF. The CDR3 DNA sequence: TGTGCCAGCAGTACGACAGGGATGAACACTGAAGCTTTCTTT.

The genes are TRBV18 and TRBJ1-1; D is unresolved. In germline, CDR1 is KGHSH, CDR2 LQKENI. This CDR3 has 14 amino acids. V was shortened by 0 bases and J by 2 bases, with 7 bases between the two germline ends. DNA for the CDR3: TGTGCCAGCTCACCACCGAGTCTTAACACTGAAGCTTTCTTT. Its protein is CASSPPSLNTEAFF.

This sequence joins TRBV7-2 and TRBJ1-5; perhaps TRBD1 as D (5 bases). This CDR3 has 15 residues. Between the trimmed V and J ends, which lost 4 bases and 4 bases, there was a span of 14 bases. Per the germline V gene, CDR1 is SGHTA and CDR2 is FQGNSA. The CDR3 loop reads CASSSQTGANQPQHF. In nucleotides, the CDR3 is TGTGCCAGCAGCTCCCAAACTGGGGCGAATCAGCCCCAGCATTTT.

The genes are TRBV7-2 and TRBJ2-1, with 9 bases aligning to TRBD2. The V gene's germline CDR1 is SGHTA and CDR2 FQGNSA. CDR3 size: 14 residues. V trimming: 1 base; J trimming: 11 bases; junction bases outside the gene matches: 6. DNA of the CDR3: TGTGCCAGCAGCTTAGGGCGACTAGCGGAAAAGCAGTTCTTC. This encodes CASSLGRLAEKQFF.

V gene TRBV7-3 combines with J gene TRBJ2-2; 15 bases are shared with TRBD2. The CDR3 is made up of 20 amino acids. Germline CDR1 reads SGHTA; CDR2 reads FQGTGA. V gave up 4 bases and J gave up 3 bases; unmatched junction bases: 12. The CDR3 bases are TGTGCCAGCAGCTCTTTTCCTCCGGGACTAGCGGGAGGATACACCGGGGAGCTGTTTTTT. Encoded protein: CASSSFPPGLAGGYTGELFF. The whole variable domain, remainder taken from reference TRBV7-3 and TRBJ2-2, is GAGVSQTPSNKVTEKGKYVELRCDPISGHTALYWYRQSLGQGPEFLIYFQGTGAADDSGLPNDRFFAVRPEGSVSTLKIQRTERGDSAVYLCASSSFPPGLAGGYTGELFFGEGSRLTVL.

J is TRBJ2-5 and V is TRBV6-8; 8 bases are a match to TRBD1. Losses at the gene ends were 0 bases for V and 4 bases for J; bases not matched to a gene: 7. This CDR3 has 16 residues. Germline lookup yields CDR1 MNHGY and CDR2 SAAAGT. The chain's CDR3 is CASSYSGRTGRETQYF. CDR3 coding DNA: TGTGCCAGCAGTTACTCGGGGAGGACAGGGCGAGAGACCCAGTACTTC.

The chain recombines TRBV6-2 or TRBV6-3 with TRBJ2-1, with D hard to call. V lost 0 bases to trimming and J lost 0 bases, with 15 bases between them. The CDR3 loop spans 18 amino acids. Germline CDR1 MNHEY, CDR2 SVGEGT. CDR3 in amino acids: CASSYSYGLVNSYNEQFF. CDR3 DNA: TGTGCCAGCAGTTACTCATACGGGCTAGTAAACTCCTACAATGAGCAGTTCTTC.

In DNA form, the CDR3 reads TGTGCCAGCAGCTTACAGCGGGAGGGGTACAATGAGCAGTTCTTC. This translates into CASSLQREGYNEQFF. This sequence joins TRBV11-2 and TRBJ2-1; TRBD2 agrees at 10 bases. CDR3 length: 15 amino acids. J was trimmed by 4 bases and V by 2 bases; bases with no gene match: 2. CDR1 SGHAT and CDR2 FQNNGV come from the germline V gene.

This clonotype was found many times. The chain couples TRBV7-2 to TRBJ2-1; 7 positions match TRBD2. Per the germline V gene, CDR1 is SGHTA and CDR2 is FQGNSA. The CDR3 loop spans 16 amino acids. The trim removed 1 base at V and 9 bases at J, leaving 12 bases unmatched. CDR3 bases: TGTGCCAGCAGCTTAGGGTCGCGGGAGCTAAGTAGTGAGCAGTTCTTC. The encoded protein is CASSLGSRELSSEQFF.

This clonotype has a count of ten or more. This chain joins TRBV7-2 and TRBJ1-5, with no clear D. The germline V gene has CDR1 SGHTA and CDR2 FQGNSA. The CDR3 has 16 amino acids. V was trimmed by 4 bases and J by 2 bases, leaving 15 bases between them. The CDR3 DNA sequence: TGTGCCAGCAGCTCAAAGCCGAGGGATGGCAATCAGCCCCAGCATTTT. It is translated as CASSSKPRDGNQPQHF.

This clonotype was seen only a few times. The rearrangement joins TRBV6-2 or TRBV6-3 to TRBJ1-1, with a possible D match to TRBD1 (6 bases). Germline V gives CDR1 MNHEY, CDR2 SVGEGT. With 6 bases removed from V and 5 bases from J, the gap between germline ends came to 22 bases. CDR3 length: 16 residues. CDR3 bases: TGTGCCAGCAGCCACCGAGCACAGGGATCGATTACTGAAGCTTTCTTT. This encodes CASSHRAQGSITEAFF.